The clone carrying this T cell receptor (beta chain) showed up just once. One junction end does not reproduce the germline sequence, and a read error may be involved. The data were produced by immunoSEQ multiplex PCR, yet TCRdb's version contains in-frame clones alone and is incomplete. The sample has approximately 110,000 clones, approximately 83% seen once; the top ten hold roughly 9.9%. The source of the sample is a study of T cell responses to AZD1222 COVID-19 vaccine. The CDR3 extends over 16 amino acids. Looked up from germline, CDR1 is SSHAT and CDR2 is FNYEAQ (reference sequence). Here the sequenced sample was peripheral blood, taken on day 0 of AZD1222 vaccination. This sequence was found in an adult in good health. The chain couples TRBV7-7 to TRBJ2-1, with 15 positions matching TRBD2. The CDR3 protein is CASSSGLAGGHNEQFF. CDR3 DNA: TGTGCTAGCAGCTCCGGACTAGCGGGAGGGCACAATGAGCAGTTCTTC.